The 7 T cell receptor beta chains listed next were all sequenced from one sample in a study of T cells expressing NK-cell markers (dated by TCRdb to about 2020). Library preparation was by 5' RACE. Sequencing used an Illumina HiSeq 2000. The reads underwent TCRdb reprocessing, giving one record for each CDR3 protein sequence and no DNA. The sample's records list about half a million distinct CDR3 sequences. Under 1.5% of the sample is in the top ten clones. Sequenced material: blood T cells: a sorted CD56 or NKG2C T cell subset, CD4+ or CD8+ T cells, or bulk PBMC T cells (not recorded which). The receptors were sampled from a woman aged 50 to 60 in good health. Donor details come from another sample of the same person, matched by shared clones.

J is TRBJ1-1 and V is TRBV29-1. CDR1 is SQVTM, CDR2 ANQGSEA, per germline. CDR3 size: 14 residues. This CDR3 is CSVVRVLMNTEAFF.

The CDR3 sequence is CASSDQTGTLNTEAFF. The V and J genes are TRBV25-1 and TRBJ1-1; TCRdb's D call of TRBD1 is untestable without DNA. From germline, CDR1 is MGHDK and CDR2 SYGVNS. CDR3 size: 16 residues.

This rearrangement joins TRBV5-1 to TRBJ2-3; with no DNA, the TCRdb D assignment of TRBD1 cannot be verified. The germline V gene has CDR1 SGHRS and CDR2 YFSETQ. This CDR3 has 14 amino acids. This chain's CDR3 is CASSSRQHTDTQYF. Full variable domain (missing parts from reference TRBV5-1 and TRBJ2-3): KAGVTQTPRYLIKTRGQQVTLSCSPISGHRSVSWYQQTPGQGLQFLFEYFSETQRNKGNFPGRFSGRQFSNSRSEMNVSTLELGDSALYLCASSSRQHTDTQYFGPGTRLTVL.

The V and J genes are TRBV5-1 and TRBJ1-1; TCRdb proposes TRBD1, but this gene call is untestable without DNA. This CDR3 has 14 residues. Germline CDR1 reads SGHRS; CDR2 reads YFSETQ. The CDR3 sequence is CASSLRTGNTEAFF.

The V and J genes are TRBV30 and TRBJ2-3; TCRdb's assignment of TRBD1 cannot be checked, as there is no DNA. Germline V gene data show CDR1 as GTSNPN and CDR2 as SVGIG (reference sequence). The CDR3 is made up of 15 amino acids. CDR3 sequence: CAWSRATTSTDTQYF.

V is TRBV5-1 and J is TRBJ1-2; the TCRdb D gene call, TRBD1, has no DNA to confirm it. The CDR3 sequence is 14 residues long. Germline V gene data show CDR1 as SGHRS and CDR2 as YFSETQ. The CDR3 protein is CASSLGSGSVGYTF.

This chain uses TRBV7-7 with TRBJ2-1; TCRdb indicates TRBD2, and absent DNA this call remains unverified. Germline V CDR1 and CDR2: SSHAT, FNYEAQ (reference sequence). CDR3 length equals 16 residues. CDR3 sequence: CASSTGLAGVGYEQFF.